This TCR beta chain was documented in a study of blood T cell repertoires in COVID-19. About the research overall: PBMCs, B-cell-depleted T cells, or T cells provided the cDNA or gDNA that made up the material.

This clone was counted a single time. Per the original methods: For nucleated cells, counts were estimated from reference gene primer amplification. Some clones are missing from TCRdb's copy, which holds only in-frame ones; the method was immunoSEQ multiplex PCR. The D gene and trimming were derived from the DNA, and the V and J assignments and clone size from that table. This sample carries about 230,000 clones, 80% to 85% of them seen once, and the ten largest clones take around 27%. Germline lookup yields CDR1 SGHVS and CDR2 FQNEAQ. The CDR3 length is 16 residues. Trimming removed 4 bases from V and 1 base from J, with 17 bases in between.

The sample comprised peripheral blood. The TCR sequence derives from a middle-aged man with acute or convalescent COVID-19. The chain combines TRBV7-8 with TRBJ2-7; D gene ambiguous. The CDR3 here is CASSSHSASLSYEQYF. The CDR3 DNA is TGTGCCAGCAGCTCCCACTCAGCGAGTTTATCCTACGAGCAGTACTTC.